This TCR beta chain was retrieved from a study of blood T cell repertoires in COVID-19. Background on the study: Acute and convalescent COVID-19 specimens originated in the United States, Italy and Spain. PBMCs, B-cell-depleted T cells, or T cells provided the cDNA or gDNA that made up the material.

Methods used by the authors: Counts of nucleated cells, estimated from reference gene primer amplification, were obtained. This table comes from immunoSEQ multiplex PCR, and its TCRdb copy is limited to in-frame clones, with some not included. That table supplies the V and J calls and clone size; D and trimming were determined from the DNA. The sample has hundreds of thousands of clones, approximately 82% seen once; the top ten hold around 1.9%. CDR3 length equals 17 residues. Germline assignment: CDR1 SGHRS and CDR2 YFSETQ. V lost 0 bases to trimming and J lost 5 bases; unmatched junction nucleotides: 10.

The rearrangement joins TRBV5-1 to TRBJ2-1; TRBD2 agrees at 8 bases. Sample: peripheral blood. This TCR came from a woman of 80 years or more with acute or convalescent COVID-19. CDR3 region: CASSLGRPGLGNNEQFF. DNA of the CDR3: TGCGCCAGCAGCTTGGGGAGGCCGGGACTAGGGAACAATGAGCAGTTCTTC. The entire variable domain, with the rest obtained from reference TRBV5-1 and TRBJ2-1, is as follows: KAGVTQTPRYLIKTRGQQVTLSCSPISGHRSVSWYQQTPGQGLQFLFEYFSETQRNKGNFPGRFSGRQFSNSRSEMNVSTLELGDSALYLCASSLGRPGLGNNEQFFGPGTRLTVL.